This entry describes one T cell receptor beta chain. The germline gives CDR1 MRHNA, CDR2 SNTAGT. The CDR3 has 21 residues. V was clipped by 0 bases and J by 4 bases, with 28 bases between them. The sample belongs to a study of patients and donors after allogeneic stem cell transplantation. A single record per CDR3 protein comes from TCRdb applying MiXCR to the RT-PCR reads. The table shows about a million distinct CDR3 sequences, with about a sixth occurring only once. This rearrangement joins TRBV6-4 to TRBJ2-1, with D possibly being TRBD1 (6 bases). Sequenced input: blood, either unsorted or a sorted T cell fraction (not recorded which). This sequence was found in a human donor who was either an allogeneic HSCT recipient or a stem cell or donor lymphocyte infusion donor (not recorded which). It is not recorded whose cells these are; they may come from a transplant donor. This CDR3 reads CASSDSRGIGKTGRGYNEQFF. The CDR3 DNA reads TGTGCCAGCAGTGACTCTAGGGGGATCGGGAAAACGGGGAGAGGATACAATGAGCAGTTCTTC.